One sample yielded the 27 T cell receptor beta chains listed below, sequenced in a study of early T cells in non-severe SARS-CoV-2 infection. TCRdb reprocessed the 5' RACE reads with MiXCR, giving one entry per CDR3 protein. The data show over 30,000 distinct CDR3 sequences, around 4.3% seen once. Sequenced sample: whole blood. These receptors all stem from an adult who was a healthcare worker with PCR-confirmed SARS-CoV-2 infection or an uninfected control (not recorded which).

This chain connects TRBV6-4 to TRBJ2-1; 8 nucleotides match TRBD2. Germline V lookup: CDR1 MRHNA, CDR2 SNTAGT. The CDR3 covers 14 residues. V trimming: 4 bases; J trimming: 9 bases; junction bases outside the gene matches: 8. This CDR3 is CASSASGSNAEQFF. The CDR3 DNA reads as TGTGCCAGCAGTGCAAGCGGGAGTAACGCTGAGCAGTTCTTC.

This clonotype was seen many times. The V call is TRBV7-2, the J call TRBJ2-7; 11 nucleotides agree with TRBD2. Looked up from germline, CDR1 is SGHTA and CDR2 is FQGNSA. The length of the CDR3 is 14 residues. The V and J ends lost 5 bases and 6 bases, in that order; junction bases with no gene match: 6. The CDR3 spells CASSRSSGGREQYF. The DNA of the CDR3 is TGTGCCAGCAGCCGGTCTAGCGGGGGGCGCGAGCAGTACTTC.

This clonotype was found many times. For the CDR3, the DNA is TGCAGCGTTGAAGTCGGCCTAGCGGGATCGAGCTCCTACAATGAGCAGTTCTTC. Translated: CSVEVGLAGSSSYNEQFF. J is TRBJ2-1 and V is TRBV29-1, with TRBD2 identical over 9 bases. The CDR3 has 18 residues. From germline, CDR1 is SQVTM and CDR2 ANQGSEA. V dropped 1 base and J dropped 0; count of bases not matched to a gene: 10.

This clonotype was seen repeatedly, ten times or more. The V call is TRBV12-3 or TRBV12-4, the J call TRBJ2-7; 7 nucleotides align to TRBD2. The CDR3 length is 14 residues. J was trimmed by 6 bases and V by 3 bases; bases with no gene match: 8. CDR3 protein: CASSFAGGTGEQYF. The CDR3, as DNA: TGTGCCAGCAGTTTCGCCGGGGGGACGGGCGAGCAGTACTTC.

This clonotype was counted only a few times. The chain carries TRBV6-2 or TRBV6-3 and TRBJ2-7; no definite D call. This CDR3 is built from 12 residues. The germline CDR1 and CDR2 sequences are MNHEY and SVGEGT. V was shortened by 4 bases and J by 0 bases, with 4 bases between the two germline ends. CDR3 sequence: CASSSSSYEQYF. As DNA, the CDR3 is TGTGCCAGCAGTTCGAGCTCCTACGAGCAGTACTTC.

This clonotype has at least ten counts. The chain links TRBV11-3 to TRBJ2-2; 8 nucleotides line up with TRBD1. Germline values: CDR1 SGHNT, CDR2 YENEEA. The CDR3 is 16 amino acids. J lost 6 bases, V lost 4 bases, and 10 bases had no gene match. The CDR3 region is CASSSSRTGRPGELFF. CDR3 coding DNA: TGTGCCAGCAGCTCGTCTCGGACAGGGCGCCCCGGGGAGCTGTTTTTT.

The table lists this clonotype with many counts. The chain joins TRBV9 to TRBJ2-7; perhaps TRBD2 as D (6 bases). V lost 0 bases and J lost 2, with 12 bases in between. Germline-derived CDR1 and CDR2 are SGDLS and YYNGEE. This CDR3 is 15 amino acids long. As DNA, the CDR3 is TGTGCCAGCAGCGTAGATCCGGGAGTTGCCTACGAGCAGTACTTC. Protein sequence: CASSVDPGVAYEQYF.

Ten or more counts support this clonotype. The gene calls are TRBV15 and TRBJ2-4; 10 nucleotides line up with TRBD2. Germline V gene sequence: CDR1 LNHNV, CDR2 YYDKDF (reference sequence). The ends lost 1 base at V and 4 bases at J; junction bases unmatched: 13. The length of the CDR3 is 19 residues. In nucleotides, the CDR3 is TGTGCCACCAGCAGAGGGTCGCCTAGCGGGAGCGTCCTTAAAAACATTCAGTACTTC. Protein sequence: CATSRGSPSGSVLKNIQYF.

Only a few counts were recorded for this clonotype. V gene TRBV29-1 combines with J gene TRBJ1-2, with D maybe TRBD1 (6 bases). In germline, CDR1 is SQVTM, CDR2 ANQGSEA. The CDR3 is 15 residues long. V dropped 0 bases and J dropped 1 base, with 12 bases sitting between them. This chain's CDR3 is CSVEDRTGSNYGYTF. The CDR3 bases are TGCAGCGTTGAAGATCGCACAGGGAGTAACTATGGCTACACCTTC.

By share of the sample, this clonotype is medium-sized. The J gene is TRBJ2-3, the V gene TRBV20-1, with 8 bases fitting TRBD2. CDR3 size: 16 residues. V lost 3 bases to trimming and J lost 5 bases; unmatched junction nucleotides: 13. CDR1 and CDR2 (germline): DFQATT, SNEGSKA (reference sequence). DNA of the CDR3: TGCAGTGCTAGGGGGAAGGGTAGCGGGGCAAGAGATACGCAGTATTTT. Translation: CSARGKGSGARDTQYF.

This clonotype showed up many times. This chain connects TRBV12-3 or TRBV12-4 to TRBJ1-1; 10 nucleotides agree with TRBD1. J gave up 2 bases and V 10 bases, and 16 bases lay outside the gene matches. The CDR3 loop spans 17 amino acids. CDR3 sequence reads: CATRTGTGVFVNTEAFF. The CDR3 coding sequence is TGTGCCACCAGGACCGGGACAGGGGTGTTTGTAAACACTGAAGCTTTCTTT.

The table lists this clonotype with many counts. The chain uses TRBV18 and TRBJ2-6; TRBD2 is a possible D gene (5 bases). CDR1 and CDR2 from the germline V gene are KGHSH and LQKENI. CDR3 length: 15 amino acids. Trimming cost V 4 bases and J 4 bases, with 11 bases left between them. CDR3 sequence reads: CASSQSGSGANVLTF. CDR3 DNA sequence: TGTGCCAGCTCACAATCGGGGTCCGGGGCCAACGTCCTGACTTTC.

V usage is TRBV7-9 and J usage is TRBJ2-3; D possibly uses TRBD1 or TRBD2 (5 bases each). The CDR3 spans 12 residues. Trimming pared 3 bases from V and 12 bases from J, leaving 13 bases between. Germline V gives CDR1 SEHNR, CDR2 FQNEAQ (reference sequence). DNA for the CDR3: TGTGCCAGCAGCTTTACGGCCGGGGACCAGTATTTT. Translated, it gives CASSFTAGDQYF.

This clonotype occurred a few times. The chain carries TRBV7-6 and TRBJ2-3; 10 bases are shared with TRBD2. Germline V gene sequence: CDR1 SGHVS, CDR2 FNYEAQ. The CDR3 length is 16 residues. Germline trimming cut 5 bases from V and 2 bases from J; bases unmatched to any gene: 7. The CDR3 loop reads CASSILAGVSTDTQYF. CDR3 DNA sequence: TGTGCCAGCAGCATTCTAGCGGGGGTTTCCACAGATACGCAGTATTTT.

This clonotype is termed medium-sized (0.01 to 0.1%). The gene calls are TRBV11-2 and TRBJ2-2; 8 nucleotides line up with TRBD1. The CDR3 consists of 14 residues. J was trimmed by 6 bases and V by 7 bases; bases with no gene match: 7. Germline V gene data show CDR1 as SGHAT and CDR2 as FQNNGV. The CDR3 DNA follows: TGTGCCAGCACCACTCAGGGGGCGGCCGGGGAGCTGTTTTTT. Translating it yields CASTTQGAAGELFF.

At least ten counts were recorded for this clonotype. The J gene is TRBJ1-2, the V gene TRBV19, with TRBD1 matching 7 bases. The germline CDR1 and CDR2 sequences are LNHDA and SQIVND (reference sequence). Trimming removed 5 bases from V and 1 base from J; junction bases left unmatched: 4. CDR3 length: 14 residues. CDR3 sequence reads: CASSPRDSNYGYTF. CDR3 sequence (DNA): TGTGCCAGTAGTCCCCGGGACAGTAACTATGGCTACACCTTC.

This clonotype was observed many times. CDR3 nucleotides: TGTGCCAGCAGCGTAGGAGGCAGGGGGCAGAGTTCTGGAAACACCATATATTTT. Translation: CASSVGGRGQSSGNTIYF. The J gene is TRBJ1-3, the V gene TRBV9; 8 positions agree with TRBD1. The CDR3 spans 18 residues. With V trimmed by 0 bases and J by 1 base, 9 bases remained unmatched. Germline V gene data show CDR1 as SGDLS and CDR2 as YYNGEE.

This chain connects TRBV7-6 to TRBJ2-2; 8 positions agree with TRBD2. The CDR3 extends over 16 amino acids. V lost 6 bases, J lost 8 bases, and 14 bases stayed unmatched. Per germline, CDR1 SGHVS and CDR2 FNYEAQ. CDR3 residues: CASRLWTSSRPGELFF. CDR3 DNA sequence: TGTGCCAGCAGACTTTGGACTAGCTCCCGTCCTGGGGAGCTGTTTTTT.

This clonotype was seen a few times. The chain recombines TRBV4-3 with TRBJ2-7; D possibly uses TRBD1 or TRBD2 (5 bases each). V was clipped by 3 bases and J by 3 bases, with 9 bases between them. Germline V gene data show CDR1 as LGHNA and CDR2 as YSLEER. The CDR3 loop spans 13 amino acids. DNA for the CDR3: TGCGCCAGCAGCCATGGGGGAGACTACGAGCAGTACTTC. Protein product: CASSHGGDYEQYF.

This clonotype showed up many times. The gene calls are TRBV6-5 and TRBJ2-7; TRBD1 is a possible D gene (5 bases). The V end lost 6 bases, the J end lost 6 bases, and 15 bases lay between the germline ends. The CDR3 contains 13 residues. Germline CDR1 reads MNHEY; CDR2 reads SVGAGI. The CDR3, as DNA: TGTGCCAGCAGGCAGGGCACCCCCCCCGAGCAGTACTTC. It specifies CASRQGTPPEQYF.

This clonotype was seen at least ten times. The chain recombines TRBV30 with TRBJ1-1; D is undetermined. The CDR3 runs to 14 residues. V dropped 0 bases and J dropped 7 bases, with 15 bases sitting between them. The germline V gene encodes CDR1 GTSNPN and CDR2 SVGIG (reference sequence). DNA of the CDR3: TGTGCCTGGAGTGTCGCGGGATCGGAACGTGAAGCTTTCTTT. This translates into CAWSVAGSEREAFF.

The J gene is TRBJ2-5, the V gene TRBV14; 10 positions match TRBD2. After removal of 7 bases from V and 5 bases from J, the junction contained 4 bases not matched to a gene. CDR1 is SGHDN and CDR2 is FVKESK in the germline V gene. The CDR3 spans 13 residues. In DNA, the CDR3 is TGTGCCAGCAACCCTAGCGGGGGTGAGACCCAGTACTTC. Translation: CASNPSGGETQYF.

V is TRBV7-3 and J is TRBJ1-4; the D gene is possibly TRBD1 (6 bases). This CDR3 comprises 13 residues. Per the germline V gene, CDR1 is SGHTA and CDR2 is FQGTGA. Trimming removed 5 bases at V and 8 bases at J, with 12 bases between. This CDR3 reads CASSLSQGEKLFF. CDR3 sequence (DNA): TGTGCCAGCAGCCTCTCACAGGGAGAAAAACTGTTTTTT.

This clonotype was detected ten times or more. The chain uses TRBV5-1 and TRBJ2-3; D ambiguous. V was pared by 0 bases and J by 7 bases, with 9 bases between. Germline lookup yields CDR1 SGHRS and CDR2 YFSETQ. The CDR3 loop spans 13 amino acids. The CDR3 nucleotides read TGCGCCAGCAGCTTGGAAGGGTGGAATACGCAGTATTTT. It codes for CASSLEGWNTQYF.

This clonotype was counted ten times or more. V is TRBV29-1 and J is TRBJ2-7; D may correspond to TRBD1 or TRBD2 (6 bases each). The CDR3 length is 17 residues. CDR1 is SQVTM and CDR2 is ANQGSEA in the germline V gene. The V end was cut by 1 base, the J end by 1 base, with 20 bases between. The CDR3 nucleotides are TGCAGCGTTGAAGGTCCTCGAGGGGGGAGACGGTCCTACGAGCAGTACTTC. Translating gives CSVEGPRGGRRSYEQYF.

Ten or more counts support this clonotype. This chain connects TRBV19 to TRBJ1-2; D gene uncertain. Germline loops: CDR1 LNHDA, CDR2 SQIVND (reference sequence). The CDR3 runs 13 residues. The ends were cut back, 0 bases at V and 5 bases at J, with 7 bases in the middle. CDR3 sequence reads: CASSIDGSYGYTF. DNA for the CDR3: TGTGCCAGTAGTATAGACGGATCTTATGGCTACACCTTC.

This rearrangement joins TRBV12-3 or TRBV12-4 to TRBJ2-1, with a tentative D call TRBD2 (6 bases). Deletions cut 0 bases from V and 2 bases from J, with 8 bases between. The CDR3 totals 15 residues. The CDR3 nucleotides read TGTGCCAGCAGTTTAGCGGGAGGTACCTACAATGAGCAGTTCTTC. This gives the protein CASSLAGGTYNEQFF.